This paragraph covers one T cell receptor beta chain sequence. What it recognizes is unknown. The protocol was immunoSEQ multiplex PCR, while the TCRdb copy is restricted to in-frame clones and leaves out a portion. Of about 140,000 clones listed, roughly 90% were seen once; the top ten hold more than 4.5%. These data come from a study of Ad26.COV2.S vaccination and SARS-CoV-2 variants. General observations from the study: Assessments of TCR breadth and depth may have underestimated the total T cell responses. Greater spike-specific TCR breadth was seen in vaccine recipients than in placebo recipients. It was reported that spike-specific CD8+ and CD4+ T cell responses were substantially broad after vaccination. Recipients of either vaccine or placebo displayed similar breadth of non-spike TCRs.

Germline values: CDR1 SGHRS, CDR2 YFSETQ. The V gene lost 0 bases and the J gene lost 4 bases, with 8 bases spanning the gap. This CDR3 has 14 amino acids. This chain links TRBV5-1 with TRBJ1-5; D unclear. The sequences come from peripheral blood, collected after recovery from COVID-19. The sequence came from a human donor who had recovered from COVID-19. The CDR3 protein is CASSLAGGNQPQHF. CDR3 DNA sequence: TGCGCCAGCAGCTTGGCCGGCGGGAATCAGCCCCAGCATTTT.